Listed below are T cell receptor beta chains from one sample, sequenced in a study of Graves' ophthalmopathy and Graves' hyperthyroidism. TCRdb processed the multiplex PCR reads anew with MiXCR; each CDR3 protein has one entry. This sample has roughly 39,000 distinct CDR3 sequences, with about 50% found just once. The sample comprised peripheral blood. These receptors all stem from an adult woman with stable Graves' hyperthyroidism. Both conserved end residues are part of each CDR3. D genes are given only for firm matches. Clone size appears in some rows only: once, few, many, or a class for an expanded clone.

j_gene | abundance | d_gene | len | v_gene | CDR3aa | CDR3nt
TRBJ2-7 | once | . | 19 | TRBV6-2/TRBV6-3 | CASIYLCSVGLTRFYEQYF | .
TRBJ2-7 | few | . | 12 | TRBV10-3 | CAISVGSYEQYF | TGTGCCATCAGTGTTGGGAGCTACGAGCAGTACTTC
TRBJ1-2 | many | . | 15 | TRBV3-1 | CASSPSSGKNYGYTF | TGTGCCAGCAGCCCGTCGAGCGGGAAAAACTATGGCTACACCTTC
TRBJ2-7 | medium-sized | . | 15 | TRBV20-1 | CSARDLRGTAYEQYF | TGCAGTGCTAGAGATCTGCGGGGGACAGCCTACGAGCAGTACTTC
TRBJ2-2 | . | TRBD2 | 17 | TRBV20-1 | CSARADTSGAGTGELFF | TGCAGTGCTAGAGCCGATACTAGCGGGGCGGGCACCGGGGAGCTGTTTTTT
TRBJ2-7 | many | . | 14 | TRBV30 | CAWSVGGVSYEQYF | TGTGCCTGGAGTGTTGGTGGAGTCTCCTACGAGCAGTACTTC
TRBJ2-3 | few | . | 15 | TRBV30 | CAWATSGGLTDTQYF | TGTGCCTGGGCTACCTCAGGCGGCCTCACAGATACGCAGTATTTT
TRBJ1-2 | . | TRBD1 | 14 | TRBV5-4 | CASSLTGDGYGYTF | TGTGCCAGCAGCTTGACAGGGGATGGCTATGGCTACACCTTC
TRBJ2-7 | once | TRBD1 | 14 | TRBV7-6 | CASSWGTDSYEQYF | TGTGCCAGCAGTTGGGGGACAGACTCCTACGAGCAGTACTTC
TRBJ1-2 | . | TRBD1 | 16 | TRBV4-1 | CASSQDQGTGGRGYTF | TGCGCCAGCAGCCAAGATCAGGGGACAGGGGGCAGAGGCTACACCTTC
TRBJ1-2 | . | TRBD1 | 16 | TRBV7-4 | CASSQSGTGGASGYTF | TGTGCCAGCAGCCAATCCGGGACAGGGGGCGCATCTGGCTACACCTTC
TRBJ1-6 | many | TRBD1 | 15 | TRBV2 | CASRRRTGGDSPLHF | TGTGCCAGCAGGAGGAGGACAGGGGGAGATTCACCCCTCCACTTT
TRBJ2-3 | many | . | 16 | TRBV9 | CASSADGGTSTDTQYF | TGTGCCAGCAGCGCGGACGGAGGAACTAGCACAGATACGCAGTATTTT
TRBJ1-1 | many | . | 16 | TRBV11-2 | CASSPGTSAENTEAFF | TGTGCCAGCAGCCCCGGGACGTCGGCCGAGAACACTGAAGCTTTCTTT
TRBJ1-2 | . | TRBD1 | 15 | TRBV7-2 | CAGLQGARGTYGYTF | TGTGCCGGACTGCAGGGGGCGCGGGGGACCTATGGCTACACCTTC
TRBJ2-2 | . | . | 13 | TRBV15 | CATSKPNTGELFF | TGTGCCACCAGTAAGCCAAACACCGGGGAGCTGTTTTTT
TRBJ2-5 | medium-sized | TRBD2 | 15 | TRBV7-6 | CASSGSGRAGETQYF | TGTGCCAGCAGTGGTAGCGGGAGGGCGGGAGAGACCCAGTACTTC
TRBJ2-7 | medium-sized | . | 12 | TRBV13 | CASSLSRYEQYF | TGTGCCAGCAGCTTGTCCCGGTACGAGCAGTACTTC
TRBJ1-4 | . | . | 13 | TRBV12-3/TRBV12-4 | CASRPATNEKLFF | TGTGCCAGCAGGCCCGCAACTAATGAAAAACTGTTTTTT
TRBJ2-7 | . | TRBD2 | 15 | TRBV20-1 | CSADPEGAGVNEQYF | TGCAGTGCTGACCCCGAAGGAGCGGGAGTAAACGAGCAGTACTTC
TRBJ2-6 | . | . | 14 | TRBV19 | CASSIAWGENTEAF | TGTGCCAGTAGTATCGCCTGGGGAGAGAACACTGAAGCTTTC
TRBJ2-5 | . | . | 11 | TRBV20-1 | CSASGKETQYF | TGCAGTGCTAGCGGGAAAGAGACCCAGTACTTC
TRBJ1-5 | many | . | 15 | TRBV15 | CATSRDLGRQQPQHF | TGTGCCACCAGCAGAGATCTTGGGAGACAGCAGCCCCAGCATTTT
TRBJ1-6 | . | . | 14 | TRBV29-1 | CSVADAKPNSPLHF | TGCAGCGTTGCCGATGCTAAACCGAATTCACCCCTCCACTTT
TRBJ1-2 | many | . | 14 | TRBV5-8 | CASSPGGLPGGYTF | TGTGCCAGCAGCCCCGGAGGCCTCCCGGGTGGCTACACCTTC
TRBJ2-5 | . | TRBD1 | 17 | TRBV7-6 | CASSLAVAGDRVGTQYF | TGTGCCAGCAGCTTAGCAGTTGCTGGGGACAGGGTCGGGACCCAGTACTTC
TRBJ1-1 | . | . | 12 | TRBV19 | CASSIGGLDFFF | TGTGCCAGTAGTATAGGCGGGCTCGATTTTTTTTTT
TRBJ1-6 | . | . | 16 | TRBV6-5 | CAGSYELQGRHSPLHF | TGTGCCGGCAGTTACGAGCTTCAGGGAAGACATTCACCCCTCCACTTT
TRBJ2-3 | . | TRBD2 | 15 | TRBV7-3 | CASSLYGRALDTQYF | TGTGCCAGCAGCTTGTACGGGAGGGCCCTAGATACGCAGTATTTT
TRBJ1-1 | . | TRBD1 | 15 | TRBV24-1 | CANSPSNRGSTDAFF | TGTGCCAACAGTCCCTCTAACAGGGGGAGCACTGACGCTTTCTTT
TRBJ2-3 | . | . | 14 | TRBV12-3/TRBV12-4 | CASSLDGGTDTQYF | TGTGCCAGCAGTTTAGACGGGGGCACAGATACGCAGTATTTT
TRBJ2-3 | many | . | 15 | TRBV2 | CASSEGVIRTDTQYF | TGTGCCAGCAGTGAAGGAGTTATCCGGACAGATACGCAGTATTTT
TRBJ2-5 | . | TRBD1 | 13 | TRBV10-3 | CAINRDRQETQYF | TGTGCCATCAACCGGGACAGGCAAGAGACCCAGTACTTC
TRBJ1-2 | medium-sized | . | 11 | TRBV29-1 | CSAQRGDGYTF | TGCAGCGCTCAAAGGGGAGATGGCTACACCTTC
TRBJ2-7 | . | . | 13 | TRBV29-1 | CSALSGSSYEQYF | TGCAGCGCTTTATCCGGGTCCTCCTACGAGCAGTACTTC
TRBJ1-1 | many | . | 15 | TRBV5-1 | CASSLAGHLNTEAFF | TGCGCCAGCAGCTTGGCTGGACACCTGAACACTGAAGCTTTCTTT
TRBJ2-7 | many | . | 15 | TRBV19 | CASSKEGLSSYEQYF | TGTGCCAGTAGTAAAGAGGGCTTGAGCTCCTACGAGCAGTACTTC
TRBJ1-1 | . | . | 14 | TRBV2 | CASSGFGENTEAFF | TGTGCCAGCTCGGGTTTTGGGGAAAACACTGAAGCTTTCTTT
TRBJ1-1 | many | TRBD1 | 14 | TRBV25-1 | CASSGVQGYTEAFF | TGTGCCAGCAGTGGCGTACAGGGGTACACTGAAGCTTTCTTT
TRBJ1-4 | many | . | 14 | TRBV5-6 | CASSTGARGEKLFF | TGTGCCAGCAGTACCGGGGCGCGGGGTGAAAAACTGTTTTTT
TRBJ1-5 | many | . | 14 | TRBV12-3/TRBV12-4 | CASSLEGGFQPQHF | TGTGCCAGCAGTTTAGAGGGGGGATTTCAGCCCCAGCATTTT
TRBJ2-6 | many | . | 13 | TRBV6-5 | CASRRSGANVLTF | TGTGCCAGCAGGCGCTCTGGGGCCAACGTCCTGACTTTC
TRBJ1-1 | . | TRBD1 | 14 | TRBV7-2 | CASSDRGANTEAFF | TGTGCCAGCAGCGACAGGGGAGCGAACACTGAAGCTTTCTTT